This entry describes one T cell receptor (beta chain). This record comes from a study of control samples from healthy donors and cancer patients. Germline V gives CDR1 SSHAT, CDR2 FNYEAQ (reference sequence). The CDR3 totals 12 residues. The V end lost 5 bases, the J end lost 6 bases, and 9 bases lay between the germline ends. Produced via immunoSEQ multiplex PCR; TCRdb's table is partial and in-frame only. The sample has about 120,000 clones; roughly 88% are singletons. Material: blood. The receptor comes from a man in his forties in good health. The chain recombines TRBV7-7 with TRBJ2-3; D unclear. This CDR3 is CASSQWGDTQYF. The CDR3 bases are TGTGCCAGCAGCCAATGGGGTGATACGCAGTATTTT.